This record covers a single TCR beta chain. This entry is derived from a study of blood T cell repertoires in COVID-19. Study-wide background: The United States, Italy and Spain provided the acute and convalescent COVID-19 samples.

Patients at the Seattle site were enrolled during active infection and followed longitudinally. Generated by immunoSEQ multiplex PCR, the TCRdb table keeps only in-frame clones and is missing some. The sample lists hundreds of thousands of clones; approximately 87% were seen once. The V segment lost 5 bases and the J segment 8 bases; nucleotides outside the gene matches: 13. The CDR3 is 15 residues long. Germline V gene lookup returns CDR1 LNHDA and CDR2 SQIVND (reference sequence). The sequenced material came from peripheral blood. The rearrangement links TRBV19 to TRBJ1-1; 8 bases are shared with TRBD1. The sequence was collected from a woman in her sixties or seventies with COVID-19, enrolled during active disease. CDR3 in DNA: TGTGCCAGTAGTTTTTATACCGGGACAGGCCCCGAAGCTTTCTTT. The encoded protein is CASSFYTGTGPEAFF.